This TCR beta chain stems from a study of T cells in Graves' hyperthyroidism and ophthalmopathy. About the study: Peripheral blood was acquired at first diagnosis, ahead of any therapy whatsoever.

To note about this clonotype: Its antigen remains unknown. At one boundary the junction diverges from the germline segment, which might be a read error.

Germline loops: CDR1 SGHRS, CDR2 YFSETQ. The CDR3 contains 14 residues. The study's findings and limits: Progression to ophthalmopathy was predicted a median of about six months early. Clonotypes that were expanded in thyroid above 0.001 mostly appeared in blood too.

TCR beta CDR3 sequences were amplified from RNA transcripts. Carried out on the TCR CDR3, a first-round RT-PCR used the HTBI primer set. TCRdb redid the calling of the multiplex PCR reads with MiXCR, one entry per CDR3 protein. Among some 250,000 distinct CDR3 sequences listed, about 14% were seen once. The V and J genes are TRBV5-1 and TRBJ2-3, with unresolved D. This receptor was obtained from a woman aged 40 to 50 with Graves' hyperthyroidism that later progressed to Graves' ophthalmopathy. Sequences were obtained from blood. CDR3 loop: CASSLATSTDMQYF. CDR3 DNA: TGCGCCAGCAGCTTGGCAACAAGCACAGATATGCAGTATTTT.